The clone carrying this T cell receptor beta chain showed up just a few times. The germline V gene has CDR1 SEHNR and CDR2 FQNEAQ (reference sequence). The CDR3 extends over 13 amino acids. V was pared by 1 base and J by 6 bases, with 1 base of the junction left unmatched. The data originate from a study of blood T cell repertoires in COVID-19. As for the study in general: What the recovered Cohort 3 donors had was two negative PCRs, clearance, or symptom resolution.

In the authors' workflow: Estimated nucleated cell counts came from reference gene primer amplification. Generated by immunoSEQ multiplex PCR, the TCRdb table keeps only in-frame clones and is missing some. D and trimming were read from the DNA, whereas the V and J calls and clone size are those reported in that table. The data contain more than 200,000 clones, 80% to 90% of them singletons. The genes are TRBV7-9 and TRBJ1-1; 8 nucleotides match TRBD1. The origin of this receptor is a man younger than 45 in a cohort exposed to, infected with or recovered from COVID-19 (not recorded which). Material: PBMCs or T cells enriched from blood (not recorded which). The CDR3 protein is CASSLDRGSEAFF. In nucleotides, the CDR3 is TGTGCCAGCAGCTTAGACAGGGGGTCTGAAGCTTTCTTT.